The entry that follows covers one T cell receptor (beta chain) sequence. This record comes from a study of T cells after somatic rescue of genetic block. The data were produced by immunoSEQ multiplex PCR, yet TCRdb's version contains in-frame clones alone and is incomplete. The table has 9,500 to 15,000 clones, 60% to 85% seen once; the top ten hold approximately 12%. This CDR3 has 17 residues. The ends were cut back, 0 bases at V and 7 bases at J, with 16 bases in the middle. Germline values: CDR1 MNHEY, CDR2 SMNVEV (reference sequence). This chain uses TRBV27 with TRBJ1-6; D gene unclear. This TCR came from a boy aged 5-17 years. The sample comprised peripheral blood mononuclear cells (PBMCs). The CDR3 spells CASSLSIRTGVNSPLHF. The CDR3 DNA sequence: TGTGCCAGCAGTTTATCGATAAGGACCGGCGTGAATTCACCCCTCCACTTT.